This T cell receptor beta chain comes out of a study of cytomegalovirus exposure and HLA in healthy donors. At the level of the study: Inside one of the first data releases sat about 85 million unique TCRs taken from HLA-typed donors. General study results and limits: Cytomegalovirus status was reportedly diagnosed by the classifier with high specificity and sensitivity. In an earlier analysis, about 87% or about 30%: the productive usage of most TCR beta V segments.

The germline gives CDR1 SGHVS, CDR2 FNYEAQ. The CDR3 is 15 amino acids. Between the trimmed V and J ends, which lost 0 bases and 2 bases, there was a span of 9 bases. The PCR made use of 60 Vbeta and 13 Jbeta primers. The protocol was immunoSEQ multiplex PCR, while the TCRdb copy is restricted to in-frame clones and leaves out a portion. Of approximately 120,000 clones detected, about 81% appear once; the ten largest clones hold 1.1%. This clone turned up a few times. The antigen is not known. Among the donors, all were healthy bone marrow donors. The chain links TRBV7-6 to TRBJ2-3; the D gene is possibly TRBD1 (5 bases). This clonotype was sampled from a woman between 25 and 40 years old in good health and CMV-seronegative. Specimen: PBMCs. In nucleotides, the CDR3 is TGTGCCAGCAGCTTAGCAAGGACAAACACAGATACGCAGTATTTT. The encoded protein is CASSLARTNTDTQYF.